This is a list of T cell receptor beta chains from one sample in a study of T cell responses to AZD1222 COVID-19 vaccine. Assay used: immunoSEQ multiplex PCR; TCRdb lists only in-frame clones, some missing. The sample carries roughly 96,000 clones, approximately 90% recorded once. This sample comprised peripheral blood, obtained on day 0 of AZD1222 vaccination. All receptors come from an adult in good health. Both conserved end residues are part of each CDR3. D genes are given only for firm matches. Clone sizes are given selectively: once, few, many, or a class where the clone is expanded.

>TRBV5-1|-|-|TRBJ2-5
CASSLAEIATRETQYF
TGCGCCAGCAGCTTGGCCGAAATAGCAACTCGGGAGACCCAGTACTTC
>TRBV15|-|-|TRBJ2-1
CATSRVRTQEGNEQFF
TGTGCCACCAGCAGAGTGCGGACCCAGGAGGGGAATGAGCAGTTCTTC
>TRBV30|-|-|TRBJ2-7
CAWSELVDYEQYF
TGTGCCTGGAGTGAACTAGTGGATTACGAGCAGTACTTC
>TRBV27|-|-|TRBJ1-2
CASSPLTLPDDNYGYTF
TGTGCCAGCAGCCCCCTTACACTTCCCGACGATAACTATGGCTACACCTTC
>TRBV7-8|once|TRBD1|TRBJ2-1
CASSLWTGDKNEQFF
TGTGCCAGCAGCCTTTGGACAGGGGACAAGAATGAGCAGTTCTTC
>TRBV5-6|-|TRBD1|TRBJ1-1
CASSLVRTGGLNTEAFF
TGTGCCAGCAGCTTGGTACGTACAGGGGGTTTGAACACTGAAGCTTTCTTT
>TRBV11-2|-|-|TRBJ2-3
CASSLNPGTDTQYF
TGTGCCAGCAGCTTAAACCCGGGCACAGATACGCAGTATTTT
>TRBV11-2|-|-|TRBJ1-3
CASTPWRAATRNTIYF
TGTGCCAGCACCCCGTGGAGGGCCGCCACTCGAAACACCATATATTTT
>TRBV6-4|-|-|TRBJ2-3
CASRLDSTDTQYF
TGTGCCAGCAGGCTTGACAGCACAGATACGCAGTATTTT
>TRBV15|-|-|TRBJ2-2
CATSTAQRTGELFF
TGTGCCACCAGCACAGCCCAAAGGACCGGGGAGCTGTTTTTT
>TRBV20-1|-|-|TRBJ1-1
CSALGGTEAFF
TGCAGTGCGCTAGGTGGAACTGAAGCTTTCTTT
>TRBV30|-|-|TRBJ1-5
CGALKGQGKALKKPQHF
TGTGGGGCTTTAAAAGGGCAGGGAAAGGCCTTAAAAAAGCCCCAGCATTTT
>TRBV7-2|-|TRBD1|TRBJ2-1
CASSTDRGAYNEQFF
TGTGCCAGCAGCACCGACAGGGGGGCCTACAATGAGCAGTTCTTC
>TRBV27|-|TRBD1|TRBJ2-7
CASSTTGTSYEQYF
TGTGCCAGCAGCACGACAGGGACCTCCTACGAGCAGTACTTC
>TRBV6-5|-|-|TRBJ1-1
CATYRDIEAFF
TGTGCCACCTATCGGGACATTGAAGCTTTCTTT
>TRBV4-2|-|TRBD2|TRBJ2-2
CASSQIAGPSRELFF
TGTGCCAGCAGCCAAATAGCGGGGCCAAGTCGGGAGCTGTTTTTT
>TRBV20-1|once|-|TRBJ1-2
CSASGSGEGYTF
TGCAGTGCTAGTGGGTCGGGAGAGGGCTACACCTTC
>TRBV18|once|TRBD2|TRBJ2-5
CASSLGLAGGETQYF
TGTGCCAGCTCACTCGGACTAGCGGGGGGAGAGACCCAGTACTTC
>TRBV2|few|-|TRBJ1-2
CASSDNPDGSGYTF
TGTGCCAGCAGTGACAATCCGGACGGATCTGGCTACACCTTC
>TRBV6-1|-|TRBD2|TRBJ2-5
CASSAGQGITSVGETQYF
TGTGCCAGCAGTGCCGGACAAGGAATTACTAGCGTGGGTGAGACCCAGTACTTC
>TRBV15|-|TRBD2|TRBJ2-7
CATSRDTSGTYEQYF
TGTGCCACCAGCAGAGATACTAGCGGGACCTACGAGCAGTACTTC
>TRBV5-1|-|-|TRBJ1-1
CASSLDPDWGTEAFF
TGCGCCAGCAGCTTGGATCCGGATTGGGGCACTGAAGCTTTCTTT
>TRBV7-9|-|-|TRBJ1-2
CASSLGTAYGYTF
TGTGCCAGCAGCCTTGGGACGGCCTATGGCTACACCTTC
>TRBV6-5|once|-|TRBJ2-1
CASSLAGSSYNEQFF
TGTGCCAGCAGTCTTGCGGGGAGCTCCTACAATGAGCAGTTCTTC
>TRBV4-3|-|-|TRBJ1-2
CASSQEGETPPGYTF
TGCGCCAGCAGCCAAGAGGGGGAAACACCCCCTGGCTACACCTTC
>TRBV5-1|once|-|TRBJ1-1
CASTLAGNTEAFF
TGCGCCAGCACCCTGGCGGGGAACACTGAAGCTTTCTTT
>TRBV29-1|-|-|TRBJ1-6
CSVQTGSRSPLHF
TGCAGCGTTCAAACAGGGTCGAGGTCACCCCTCCACTTT
>TRBV9|-|TRBD1|TRBJ1-5
CASSPQGGDDQPQHF
TGTGCCAGCAGCCCCCAGGGGGGCGACGATCAGCCCCAGCATTTT
>TRBV5-6|once|-|TRBJ1-2
CASSFPGLVTDGYTF
TGTGCCAGCAGCTTCCCGGGACTTGTGACGGATGGCTACACCTTC
>TRBV11-2|-|TRBD2|TRBJ2-3
CASSGRTSGGPSVNTQYF
TGTGCCAGCAGCGGACGGACTAGCGGGGGGCCCTCGGTGAATACGCAGTATTTT
>TRBV10-3|-|-|TRBJ2-1
CAISGRTDSYNEQFF
TGTGCCATCAGTGGTAGGACGGACTCCTACAATGAGCAGTTCTTC
>TRBV18|-|TRBD1|TRBJ1-3
CASSPLTGGASGNTIYF
TGTGCCAGCTCACCACTTACAGGGGGCGCATCTGGAAACACCATATATTTT
>TRBV6-2/TRBV6-3|-|-|TRBJ2-7
CASSGRVIENDRSVGQYF
TGTGCCAGCAGTGGCCGGGTGATAGAAAACGACAGATCTGTAGGGCAGTACTTC
>TRBV19|-|TRBD1|TRBJ1-1
CASSGTGALLNTEAFF
TGTGCCAGTAGTGGGACAGGGGCGCTGCTGAACACTGAAGCTTTCTTT
>TRBV10-3|once|TRBD1|TRBJ2-7
CAISDTGTGLFEQYF
TGTGCCATCAGTGATACTGGGACAGGGTTGTTTGAGCAGTACTTC
>TRBV6-1|-|-|TRBJ1-5
CASSEFPPGSNQPQHF
TGTGCCAGCAGTGAATTCCCCCCGGGTTCCAATCAGCCCCAGCATTTT
>TRBV2|once|-|TRBJ1-4
CASKQNINEKLFF
TGTGCCAGCAAACAGAATATTAATGAAAAACTGTTTTTT
>TRBV11-2|-|-|TRBJ2-3
CASSRESLDTQYF
TGTGCCAGCAGCCGGGAGTCCTTGGATACGCAGTATTTT
>TRBV4-1|-|TRBD1|TRBJ1-4
CASSRGQGFEKLFF
TGCGCCAGCAGCCGGGGACAGGGGTTTGAAAAACTGTTTTTT
>TRBV21-1|-|-|TRBJ1-1
CASTKHGGTSFF
TGTGCCAGCACCAAGCATGGGGGGACGTCTTTCTTT
>TRBV7-8|few|-|TRBJ1-2
CASSLAMGLDGGYTF
TGTGCCAGCAGCTTAGCAATGGGCCTAGACGGTGGCTACACCTTC